The rows below give T cell receptor beta chains drawn from one sample of a study of T cells after yellow fever vaccination. Via MiXCR, TCRdb re-called the 5' RACE reads, giving one row per CDR3 protein. The data contain 310,000 or so distinct CDR3 sequences, roughly 3.5% of them singletons. The source material was PBMCs, sampled on the day of the yellow fever booster vaccination. These receptors were taken from a man aged 18-30 years who received the YFV17D yellow fever vaccine. Each CDR3 is given with its conserved first and last residue. D genes are given only for firm matches.

v_call: TRBV7-2; d_call: -; j_call: TRBJ1-5; cdr3_aa: CASSFAGADEPQHF
v_call: TRBV10-1; d_call: TRBD2; j_call: TRBJ2-5; cdr3_aa: CASSTSGGETQYF
v_call: TRBV12-3/TRBV12-4; d_call: -; j_call: TRBJ2-2; cdr3_aa: CASSYPTGELFF
v_call: TRBV14; d_call: TRBD1; j_call: TRBJ1-4; cdr3_aa: CASSPEGTGEEKLFF
v_call: TRBV7-6; d_call: -; j_call: TRBJ2-2; cdr3_aa: CASSLGPGELFF
v_call: TRBV7-9; d_call: -; j_call: TRBJ2-1; cdr3_aa: CASSPTEGPVDEQFF
v_call: TRBV20-1; d_call: TRBD2; j_call: TRBJ2-1; cdr3_aa: CSARDRSGTSLYNEQFF
v_call: TRBV13; d_call: TRBD2; j_call: TRBJ2-5; cdr3_aa: CASSLFLAGGQETQYF
v_call: TRBV6-1; d_call: -; j_call: TRBJ2-7; cdr3_aa: CASSEDGPYEQYF
v_call: TRBV19; d_call: -; j_call: TRBJ1-4; cdr3_aa: CASNPGTNEKLFF
v_call: TRBV9; d_call: -; j_call: TRBJ1-4; cdr3_aa: CASSVTGRNEILFF
v_call: TRBV20-1; d_call: TRBD2; j_call: TRBJ2-1; cdr3_aa: CSAGESGGYNEQFF
v_call: TRBV15; d_call: TRBD1; j_call: TRBJ2-7; cdr3_aa: CATSRGGQGLAYEQYF
v_call: TRBV7-9; d_call: -; j_call: TRBJ1-2; cdr3_aa: CASSDRGSSYGYTF
v_call: TRBV9; d_call: TRBD1; j_call: TRBJ1-3; cdr3_aa: CASSGLDRGVGNTIYF
v_call: TRBV7-2; d_call: -; j_call: TRBJ2-7; cdr3_aa: CASSPWVAGLTYEQYF
v_call: TRBV29-1; d_call: -; j_call: TRBJ1-1; cdr3_aa: CSALWGAGTEAFF
v_call: TRBV7-3; d_call: TRBD2; j_call: TRBJ2-7; cdr3_aa: CASSLRLAGVNEQYF
v_call: TRBV10-2; d_call: TRBD1; j_call: TRBJ2-7; cdr3_aa: CASTGQGGWYEQYF
v_call: TRBV14; d_call: TRBD1; j_call: TRBJ2-5; cdr3_aa: CASSQEPGQSLSQETQYF
v_call: TRBV3-1; d_call: -; j_call: TRBJ1-1; cdr3_aa: CASSQDARGTEAFF
v_call: TRBV27; d_call: -; j_call: TRBJ1-5; cdr3_aa: CASSLLRGNQPQHF
v_call: TRBV19; d_call: -; j_call: TRBJ2-6; cdr3_aa: CASSIRGGRGIDSGANVLTF
v_call: TRBV5-4; d_call: TRBD1; j_call: TRBJ2-7; cdr3_aa: CASSLWDRGLEQYF
v_call: TRBV12-3/TRBV12-4; d_call: TRBD1; j_call: TRBJ1-1; cdr3_aa: CASSLERGQGNTEAFF
v_call: TRBV6-5; d_call: -; j_call: TRBJ2-7; cdr3_aa: CASSKGGIEQYF
v_call: TRBV4-1; d_call: TRBD2; j_call: TRBJ2-3; cdr3_aa: CASSQGDRLAPTDTQYF
v_call: TRBV20-1; d_call: -; j_call: TRBJ1-1; cdr3_aa: CSARDPRQTNTEAFF
v_call: TRBV11-1; d_call: TRBD2; j_call: TRBJ2-3; cdr3_aa: CASSLAAGEAGKDTQYF
v_call: TRBV20-1; d_call: -; j_call: TRBJ2-5; cdr3_aa: CSASQPGSTQYF
v_call: TRBV29-1; d_call: -; j_call: TRBJ2-7; cdr3_aa: CSAFAGPPYEQYF
v_call: TRBV11-1; d_call: TRBD2; j_call: TRBJ2-5; cdr3_aa: CASTNAWGGQETQYF
v_call: TRBV12-3/TRBV12-4; d_call: TRBD1; j_call: TRBJ1-2; cdr3_aa: CASSPRTGINYGYTF
v_call: TRBV6-2/TRBV6-3; d_call: -; j_call: TRBJ2-3; cdr3_aa: CASSSGPLDTQYF
v_call: TRBV20-1; d_call: TRBD1; j_call: TRBJ2-7; cdr3_aa: CSAGGDRGTYEQYF
v_call: TRBV12-5; d_call: -; j_call: TRBJ1-5; cdr3_aa: CASGGYSVGNQPQHF
v_call: TRBV4-2; d_call: -; j_call: TRBJ2-3; cdr3_aa: CASSPWLQMGPTDTQYF
v_call: TRBV7-9; d_call: -; j_call: TRBJ1-3; cdr3_aa: CASTVPGGSSGNTIYF
v_call: TRBV19; d_call: TRBD1; j_call: TRBJ1-2; cdr3_aa: CASSSQGAVYGYTF
v_call: TRBV24-1; d_call: -; j_call: TRBJ2-2; cdr3_aa: CATIDTNTGELFF
v_call: TRBV28; d_call: TRBD1; j_call: TRBJ1-2; cdr3_aa: CASSFPGGEDYGYTF
v_call: TRBV15; d_call: -; j_call: TRBJ2-7; cdr3_aa: CATSRGYTETYEQYF
v_call: TRBV4-3; d_call: -; j_call: TRBJ1-3; cdr3_aa: CASSQAIRLSGNTIYF
v_call: TRBV5-1; d_call: -; j_call: TRBJ2-7; cdr3_aa: CASRDMNYEQYF
v_call: TRBV5-1; d_call: TRBD1; j_call: TRBJ1-4; cdr3_aa: CASSLAWDRGTNEKLFF
v_call: TRBV9; d_call: TRBD2; j_call: TRBJ2-3; cdr3_aa: CASSVVRGEQYF
v_call: TRBV29-1; d_call: -; j_call: TRBJ1-1; cdr3_aa: CSVVTIMNTEAFF
v_call: TRBV7-2; d_call: -; j_call: TRBJ2-3; cdr3_aa: CASSSLLNWGTDTQYF
v_call: TRBV6-5; d_call: -; j_call: TRBJ1-6; cdr3_aa: CASQSVGWGSPLHF
v_call: TRBV4-3; d_call: -; j_call: TRBJ1-1; cdr3_aa: CASSKGRGWQGLSSTEAFF
v_call: TRBV7-3; d_call: TRBD1; j_call: TRBJ2-1; cdr3_aa: CASSSPTGENEQFF
v_call: TRBV20-1; d_call: TRBD2; j_call: TRBJ2-3; cdr3_aa: CSARLAGITDTQYF
v_call: TRBV3-1; d_call: TRBD2; j_call: TRBJ2-7; cdr3_aa: CASSQTSGALGEQYF